One and the same sample provided the 7 T cell receptor beta chains below, sequenced in a study of metastatic and nonmetastatic thyroid tumors. All patients were treatment-naive before thyroid surgery. TCRdb re-clonotyped the PCR reads via MiXCR. The sample records under 55,000 clones, approximately 17% being singletons. The sequencing sample was made of blood. These TCRs come from a female donor with papillary thyroid cancer or a benign thyroid nodule (not recorded which). Some clones in this sample may be carry-over from other donors' samples.

In its sample, this clone was seen many times. The V and J genes are TRBV20-1 and TRBJ2-5; perhaps TRBD2 as D (5 bases). This CDR3 has 13 amino acids. The V gene lost 6 bases and the J gene lost 1 base, with 12 bases spanning the gap. Germline loops: CDR1 DFQATT, CDR2 SNEGSKA (reference sequence). The DNA for the CDR3 is TGCAGTGCCCTCCTAGGACTCCAAGAGACCCAGTACTTC. Translating gives CSALLGLQETQYF.

Points on this clone: This specimen includes other DNA sequences encoding the same CDR3. V gene TRBV2 combines with J gene TRBJ1-2, with 7 bases lining up with TRBD1. The V gene's germline CDR1 is SNHLY and CDR2 FYNNEI. Losses at the gene ends were 7 bases for V and 11 bases for J; bases not matched to a gene: 19. CDR3 length: 15 amino acids. The CDR3 loop is CASNKPDRDLGGYTF. In nucleotides, the CDR3 is TGTGCCAGCAATAAACCAGACAGGGACCTCGGTGGTTACACCTTC.

Note on this clone: Just one base apart from a much larger clone, this may be a read error. At the DNA level, this CDR3 is encoded by other sequences in the same sample as well. The chain joins TRBV20-1 to TRBJ2-1; 9 bases agree with TRBD2. V shed 2 bases and J 13 bases; nucleotides not matched to a gene: 15. Germline CDR1 reads DFQATT; CDR2 reads SNEGSKA (reference sequence). The CDR3 has 15 amino acids. The CDR3 here is CSARIPAGGAREQFF. CDR3 nucleotide sequence: TGCAGTGCTAGAATCCCAGCGGGAGGCGCGCGGGAACAGTTCTTC.

About this clone itself: At one end, the junction sequence differs from germline, possibly due to a read error. The chain recombines TRBV14 with TRBJ2-3; no definite D call. The CDR3 is made up of 13 amino acids. Germline values: CDR1 SGHDN, CDR2 FVKESK. The CDR3 reads CASIQESCDTQYF. CDR3 coding DNA: TGTGCCAGCATCCAAGAGAGTTGTGATACGCAGTATTTT. The full variable domain, completed using reference TRBV14 and TRBJ2-3, is EAGVTQFPSHSVIEKGQTVTLRCDPISGHDNLYWYRRVMGKEIKFLLHFVKESKQDESGMPNNRFLAERTGGTYSTLKVQPAELEDSGVYFCASIQESCDTQYFGPGTRLTVL.

This clone appeared many times. The chain has TRBV19 and TRBJ2-1, with TRBD1 matching over 7 bases. Trimming took 10 bases from V and 1 from J; bases not matched to a gene: 4. Looked up from germline, CDR1 is LNHDA and CDR2 is SQIVND (reference sequence). There are 13 residues in the CDR3. The CDR3: CATLGQSYNEQFF. DNA of the CDR3: TGTGCCACCCTGGGACAGTCCTACAATGAGCAGTTCTTC.

This clone rates as medium-sized (0.01 to 0.1%). The CDR3 DNA reads TGTGCCAGCAGCCAGACAGGCACTAACTATGGCTACACCTTC. Translating it yields CASSQTGTNYGYTF. The rearrangement joins TRBV6-2 or TRBV6-3 to TRBJ1-2; D possibly corresponds to TRBD1 (6 bases). CDR3 size: 14 residues. V was cut by 6 bases and J by 0 bases, with 11 bases left in between. CDR1 is MNHEY, CDR2 SVGEGT, per germline.

This clone came up many times. This chain links TRBV3-1 with TRBJ2-1, with a possible D match to TRBD2 (6 bases). V gave up 0 bases and J gave up 7 bases, with 16 bases separating them. In germline, CDR1 is LGHDT, CDR2 YNNKEL (reference sequence). The CDR3 covers 16 residues. This CDR3 is CASSQDPAGRYNEQFF. The DNA of the CDR3 is TGTGCCAGCAGCCAAGATCCCGCGGGAAGGTATAATGAGCAGTTCTTC.